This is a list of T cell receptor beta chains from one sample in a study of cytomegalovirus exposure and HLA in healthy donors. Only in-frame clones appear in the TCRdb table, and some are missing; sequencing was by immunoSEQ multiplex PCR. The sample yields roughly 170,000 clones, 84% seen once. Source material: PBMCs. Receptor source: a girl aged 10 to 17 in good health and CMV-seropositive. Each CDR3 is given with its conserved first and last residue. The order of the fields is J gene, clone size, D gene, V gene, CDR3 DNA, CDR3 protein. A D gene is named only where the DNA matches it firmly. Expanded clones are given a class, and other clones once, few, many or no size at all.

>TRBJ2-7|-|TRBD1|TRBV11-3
TGTGCCAGCAGCGCGGGACAGGGTCTCTACGAGCAGTACTTC
CASSAGQGLYEQYF
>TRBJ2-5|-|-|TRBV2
TGTGCCAGCAGTGGAGAAGTCCAAGAGACCCAGTACTTC
CASSGEVQETQYF
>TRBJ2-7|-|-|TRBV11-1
TGTGCAAGCCAAGAATCTCAAGGGGCCTACGAGCAGTACTTC
CASQESQGAYEQYF
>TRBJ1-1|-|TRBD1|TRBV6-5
TGTGCCAGCACCATGGACAGGGTCACTGAAGCTTTCTTT
CASTMDRVTEAFF
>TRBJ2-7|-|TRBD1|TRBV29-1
TGCAGCGTTGGCGGACAGGCTCCCTACGAGCAGTACTTC
CSVGGQAPYEQYF
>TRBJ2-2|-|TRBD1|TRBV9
TGTGCCAGCAGCGTATCCTTGGGACAGTTGAACACCGGGGAGCTGTTTTTT
CASSVSLGQLNTGELFF
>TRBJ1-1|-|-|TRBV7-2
TGTGCCAGCAGCCCGAATTTGCGAATGGCTGAAGCTTTCTTT
CASSPNLRMAEAFF
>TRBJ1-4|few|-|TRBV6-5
TGTGCCAGCAGTGATGGGGTAGCGGAGGAAAAACTGTTTTTT
CASSDGVAEEKLFF
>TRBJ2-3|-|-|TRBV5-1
TGCGCCAGCAGCTTGGGAAGCGGCCACACAGATACGCAGTATTTT
CASSLGSGHTDTQYF
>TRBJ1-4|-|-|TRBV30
TGTGCCTGGAGTGCGGCGGGGGAAAAACTGTTTTTT
CAWSAAGEKLFF
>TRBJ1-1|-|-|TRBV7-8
TGTGCCAGCAGCTTAGGATCGGCTGAAGCTTTCTTT
CASSLGSAEAFF
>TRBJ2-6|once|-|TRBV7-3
TGTGCCAGCAGCTTCCCTCCCGCTGGGGCCAACGTCCTGACTTTC
CASSFPPAGANVLTF
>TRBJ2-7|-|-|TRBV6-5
TGTGCCAGCAGTACCCCTGCGGGCTTCCACGAGCAGTACTTC
CASSTPAGFHEQYF
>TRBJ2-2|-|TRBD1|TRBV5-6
TGTGCCAGCACCTCTGCTAGGGACAGGGGATCGACCGGGGAGCTGTTTTTT
CASTSARDRGSTGELFF
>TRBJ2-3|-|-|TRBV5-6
TGTGCCAGCAGCTTGGGGCAGGGGAGCACAGATACGCAGTATTTT
CASSLGQGSTDTQYF
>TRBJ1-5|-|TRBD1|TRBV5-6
TGTGCCAGCAGCGCCGACAGGGGAATTAGCAATCAGCCCCAGCATTTT
CASSADRGISNQPQHF
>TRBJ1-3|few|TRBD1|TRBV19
TGTGCCAGTAGTCCACCACAGGGGATGAGTGGAAACACCATATATTTT
CASSPPQGMSGNTIYF
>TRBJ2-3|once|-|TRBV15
TGTGCCACCAGCTTTTCCCGGGATACGCAGTATTTT
CATSFSRDTQYF
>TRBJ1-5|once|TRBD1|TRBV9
TGTGCCAGCAGCGTAGACAGGGGATTCGGTCAGCCCCAGCATTTT
CASSVDRGFGQPQHF
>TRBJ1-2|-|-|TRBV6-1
TGTGCCAGCAGTGAATACAGTACTGGAGGCTACACCTTC
CASSEYSTGGYTF
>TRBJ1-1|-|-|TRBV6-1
TGTGCCAGTGGGGACTCCTTGAACACTGAAGCTTTCTTT
CASGDSLNTEAFF
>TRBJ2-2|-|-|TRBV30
TGTGCCTGGAGGACAGCCACGAACACCGGGGAGCTGTTTTTT
CAWRTATNTGELFF
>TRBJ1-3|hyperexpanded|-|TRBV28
TGTGCCAGCAGTTTCATTGCGGGTGGGACTTCTGGAAACACCATATATTTT
CASSFIAGGTSGNTIYF
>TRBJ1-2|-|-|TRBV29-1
TGCAGCGTTGAAACTCAACAAGAACAGGGCGGTGGCTACACCTTC
CSVETQQEQGGGYTF
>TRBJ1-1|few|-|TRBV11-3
TGTGCCAGCAGCGACAGGCGCGGGAACACTGAAGCTTTCTTT
CASSDRRGNTEAFF
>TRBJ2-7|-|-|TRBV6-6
TGTGCCAGCAGTTACGGCTCCGACTACGAGCAGTACTTC
CASSYGSDYEQYF
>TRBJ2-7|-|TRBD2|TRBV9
TGTGCCAGCAGTCAAAGCGGGGCCTTGAGCTCCTACGAGCAGTACTTC
CASSQSGALSSYEQYF
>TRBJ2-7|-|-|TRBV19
TGTGCCAGTAGTCTGTCGGCAGGGAACTCCTACGAGCAGTACTTC
CASSLSAGNSYEQYF
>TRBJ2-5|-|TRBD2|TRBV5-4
TGTGCCAGCAGCCCTAGCGGGGGGACTCGCCCACGGGAGACCCAGTACTTC
CASSPSGGTRPRETQYF
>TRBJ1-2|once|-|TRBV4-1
TGCGCCAGCAGCCAAGGGGAGGGATGGGGCTACACCTTC
CASSQGEGWGYTF
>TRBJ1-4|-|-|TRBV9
TGTGCCAGCAGTACAACCCAGGGGTCCACTAATGAAAAACTGTTTTTT
CASSTTQGSTNEKLFF
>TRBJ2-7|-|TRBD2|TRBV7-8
TGTGCCAGCAGCTCATCATTAGCGGGATTCTACGAGCAGTACTTC
CASSSSLAGFYEQYF
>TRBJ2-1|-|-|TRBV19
TGTGCCAGTAAACCTACAGGGGACTTCAGCAATGAGCAGTTCTTC
CASKPTGDFSNEQFF
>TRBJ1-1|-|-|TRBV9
TGTGCCAGCAGCGCCTCGACAGGGAACACTGAAGCTTTCTTT
CASSASTGNTEAFF
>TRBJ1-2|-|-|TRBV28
TGTGCCAGCACCCTCGGAGGGTTTAACTATGGCTACACCTTC
CASTLGGFNYGYTF
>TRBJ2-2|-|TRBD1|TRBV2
TGTGCCAGCAGTACTCTGATGGGACAGGGTCCGAACACCGGGGAGCTGTTTTTT
CASSTLMGQGPNTGELFF